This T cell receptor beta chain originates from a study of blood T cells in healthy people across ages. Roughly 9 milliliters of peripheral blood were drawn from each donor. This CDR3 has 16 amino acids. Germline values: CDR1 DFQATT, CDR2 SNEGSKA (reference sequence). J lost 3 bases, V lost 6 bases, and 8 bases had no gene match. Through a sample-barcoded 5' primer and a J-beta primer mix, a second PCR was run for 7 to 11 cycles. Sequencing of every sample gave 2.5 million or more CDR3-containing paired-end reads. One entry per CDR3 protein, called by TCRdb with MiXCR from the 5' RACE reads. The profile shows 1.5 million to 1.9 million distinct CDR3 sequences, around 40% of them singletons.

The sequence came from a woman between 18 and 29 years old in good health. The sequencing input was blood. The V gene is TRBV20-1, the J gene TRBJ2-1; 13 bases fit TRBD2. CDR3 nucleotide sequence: TGCAGTGCCATCCGACTAGCGGGGGGATACTACAATGAGCAGTTCTTC. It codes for CSAIRLAGGYYNEQFF.